The subject of this entry is one T cell receptor (beta chain). This entry belongs to a study of cytomegalovirus exposure and HLA in healthy donors. Primers for the PCR totalled 60 Vbeta and 13 Jbeta. The method was immunoSEQ multiplex PCR; TCRdb's version includes in-frame clones alone and lacks a portion of them. The sample holds 180,000 or so clones, 82% seen once. The V segment lost 3 bases and the J segment 4 bases; nucleotides outside the gene matches: 10. The CDR3 runs to 16 residues. The germline V gene has CDR1 KGHSH and CDR2 LQKENI. Sequencing used PBMCs. The TCR sequence derives from a man in his forties in good health and CMV-seronegative. The chain carries TRBV18 and TRBJ1-2; 8 nucleotides match TRBD1. The CDR3 sequence is CASSPGQVRTSYGYTF. The CDR3 DNA reads TGTGCCAGCTCACCGGGACAGGTACGGACGAGCTATGGCTACACCTTC.